One and the same sample provided the 20 T cell receptor beta chains below, sequenced in a study of Graves' ophthalmopathy and Graves' hyperthyroidism. RNA transcripts yielded amplified TCR beta CDR3 regions. Second-round multiplex PCR came after first-round RT-PCR with HTBI primers. Each CDR3 protein gets one entry after TCRdb re-called the multiplex PCR reads with MiXCR. The data hold about half a million distinct CDR3 sequences, with over 13% observed a single time. The sequenced sample consisted of blood. The source is a woman aged 25 to 39 with Graves' ophthalmopathy.

This clonotype was seen only a few times. The chain joins TRBV4-1 to TRBJ1-5, with TRBD1 identical over 10 bases. Germline CDR1 MGHRA, CDR2 YSYEKL. V lost 1 base and J lost 2; bases outside the gene matches: 2. This CDR3 comprises 16 residues. The CDR3 nucleotides read TGCGCCAGCAGCCAAGTGGACAGGGGGGGCAATCAGCCCCAGCATTTT. Its translation is CASSQVDRGGNQPQHF.

The chain joins TRBV6-5 to TRBJ2-7; no firm D call. Looked up from germline, CDR1 is MNHEY and CDR2 is SVGAGI. Between the trimmed V and J ends, which lost 0 bases and 3 bases, there was a span of 12 bases. There are 15 residues in the CDR3. CDR3 residues: CASSYSRGSHYEQYF. The CDR3 nucleotides read TGTGCCAGCAGTTACTCGAGAGGCTCTCACTACGAGCAGTACTTC.

V is TRBV7-6 and J is TRBJ2-2; D is possibly TRBD1 (5 bases). CDR3 size: 14 residues. The V gene's germline CDR1 is SGHVS and CDR2 FNYEAQ. Trimming removed 3 bases at V and 5 bases at J, with 10 bases between. CDR3: CASSFLQGTGELFF. In DNA, the CDR3 is TGTGCCAGCAGCTTTCTCCAGGGAACCGGGGAGCTGTTTTTT.

The J gene is TRBJ2-6, the V gene TRBV6-2 or TRBV6-3, with D uncertain. Germline V CDR1 and CDR2: MNHEY, SVGEGT. This CDR3 is built from 16 residues. Trimming took 7 bases from V and 0 from J, leaving 13 bases between them. The CDR3 nucleotides read TGTGCCAGCACCCGAGGACGGGTCTCTGGGGCCAACGTCCTGACTTTC. Amino acids: CASTRGRVSGANVLTF.

This clonotype was picked up a small number of times. The CDR3: CASSLSVGGSSYEQYF. Here the CDR3 DNA reads TGTGCCAGCAGTTTATCAGTCGGGGGGAGCTCCTACGAGCAGTACTTC. This chain joins TRBV27 and TRBJ2-7, with 7 bases that match TRBD2. Germline assignment: CDR1 MNHEY and CDR2 SMNVEV (reference sequence). The V and J ends lost 0 bases and 0 bases, in that order; junction bases with no gene match: 5. The CDR3 totals 16 residues.

This clonotype was observed many times. V and J are TRBV30 and TRBJ1-6, with TRBD1 as a possible D gene (5 bases). Germline V CDR1 and CDR2: GTSNPN, SVGIG (reference sequence). This CDR3 is built from 12 residues. The ends were cut back, 0 bases at V and 10 bases at J, with 7 bases in the middle. CDR3: CAWSVGGSPLHF. The CDR3 bases are TGTGCCTGGAGTGTGGGGGGATCACCCCTCCACTTT.

The table lists this clonotype with a few counts. This chain uses TRBV3-1 with TRBJ1-1; TRBD1 agrees at 7 bases. The CDR3 is made up of 15 amino acids. From germline, CDR1 is LGHDT and CDR2 YNNKEL (reference sequence). J gave up 2 bases and V 4 bases, and 7 bases lay outside the gene matches. CDR3 nucleotide sequence: TGTGCCAGCAGCCCCTCAGGGGGTAGAAACACTGAAGCTTTCTTT. Residues: CASSPSGGRNTEAFF. The whole variable domain, filled in from reference TRBV3-1 and TRBJ1-1, reads DTAVSQTPKYLVTQMGNDKSIKCEQNLGHDTMYWYKQDSKKFLKIMFSYNNKELIINETVPNRFSPKSPDKAHLNLHINSLELGDSAVYFCASSPSGGRNTEAFFGQGTRLTVV.

This clonotype was detected ten times or more. The gene calls are TRBV6-1 and TRBJ1-1; D remains ambiguous. Germline CDR1 reads MNHNS; CDR2 reads SASEGT. There are 15 residues in the CDR3. Trimming stripped 5 bases from V and 4 bases from J, with 17 bases between. CDR3 amino acids: CASSQIWSAGTEAFF. Here the CDR3 DNA reads TGTGCCAGCAGTCAGATCTGGAGTGCGGGCACTGAAGCTTTCTTT.

This chain connects TRBV7-3 to TRBJ2-7, with D unclear. This CDR3 has 13 amino acids. Per germline, CDR1 SGHTA and CDR2 FQGTGA. V was shortened by 6 bases and J by 5 bases, with 14 bases between the two germline ends. For the CDR3, the DNA is TGTGCCAGCAGTCAAATTAACAGCCACGAGCAGTACTTC. As protein: CASSQINSHEQYF.

The chain has TRBV18 and TRBJ2-7; 9 bases line up with TRBD2. Germline trimming cut 4 bases from V and 0 bases from J; bases unmatched to any gene: 10. This CDR3 is built from 17 residues. Looked up from germline, CDR1 is KGHSH and CDR2 is LQKENI. CDR3 amino acids: CASSLLAGASSSYEQYF. The CDR3 DNA sequence: TGTGCCAGCTCACTTTTAGCGGGGGCATCGAGCTCCTACGAGCAGTACTTC.

Ten or more counts support this clonotype. The rearrangement uses TRBV11-2 and TRBJ1-4; D unresolved. V gave up 3 bases and J gave up 7 bases, with 15 bases separating them. Germline CDR1 and CDR2: SGHAT and FQNNGV. This CDR3 comprises 15 residues. For the CDR3, the DNA is TGTGCCAGCAGCTTTCTCCCCAGCCGTTTTGAAAAACTGTTTTTT. It codes for CASSFLPSRFEKLFF.

The chain recombines TRBV5-1 with TRBJ2-5, with D unresolved. Germline CDR1 SGHRS, CDR2 YFSETQ. The CDR3 extends over 13 amino acids. The V end lost 2 bases, the J end lost 2 bases, and 7 bases lay between the germline ends. The CDR3 DNA reads TGCGCCAGCAGCTTCCGGCCACAAGAGACCCAGTACTTC. Protein sequence: CASSFRPQETQYF.

This clonotype has a handful of counts. This chain links TRBV12-3 or TRBV12-4 with TRBJ2-3, with TRBD1 matching over 9 bases. The CDR3 runs to 15 residues. After removal of 4 bases from V and 3 bases from J, the junction contained 5 bases not matched to a gene. CDR3 bases: TGTGCCAGCAGTTACAGGGGGCGGTTAACAGATACGCAGTATTTT. It codes for CASSYRGRLTDTQYF.

This clonotype was detected once. A read error may explain this, as a much larger clone is one base away. The V call is TRBV6-2 or TRBV6-3, the J call TRBJ1-5; TRBD1 matches 8 bases. The CDR3 loop spans 14 amino acids. The germline V gene encodes CDR1 MNHEY and CDR2 SVGEGT. V gave up 6 bases and J gave up 7 bases; unmatched junction bases: 8. CDR3 in DNA: TGTGCCAGCAGCCCGGACAGGGTGAGACAGCCCCAGCATTTT. This encodes CASSPDRVRQPQHF.

This chain connects TRBV3-1 to TRBJ2-7; 8 bases fit TRBD2. The trim removed 4 bases at V and 1 base at J, leaving 9 bases unmatched. Germline V gene lookup returns CDR1 LGHDT and CDR2 YNNKEL (reference sequence). This CDR3 comprises 16 residues. CDR3 residues: CASSPPWASGSYEQYF. DNA of the CDR3: TGTGCCAGCAGCCCCCCGTGGGCTAGCGGGTCCTACGAGCAGTACTTC.

This clonotype was seen at least ten times. A read error may be the cause here, since a much bigger clone is one base away. V usage is TRBV15 and J usage is TRBJ1-1, with D maybe TRBD1 (5 bases). The CDR3 is made up of 12 amino acids. V lost 9 bases to trimming and J lost 5 bases, with 13 bases between them. CDR1 is LNHNV, CDR2 YYDKDF, per germline (reference sequence). The CDR3 region has the DNA TGTGCCACAGGGCGGGGACGGACTGAAGCTTTCTTT. Translated: CATGRGRTEAFF.

This clonotype was recorded many times. The rearrangement joins TRBV9 to TRBJ1-5, with 8 bases aligning to TRBD1. V trimming: 1 base; J trimming: 5 bases; junction bases outside the gene matches: 8. This CDR3 comprises 16 residues. Germline assignment: CDR1 SGDLS and CDR2 YYNGEE. The CDR3 here is CASSVTGTGSDQPQHF. CDR3 in DNA: TGTGCCAGCAGCGTAACCGGGACAGGTTCTGATCAGCCCCAGCATTTT.

This clonotype appeared many times. The V and J genes are TRBV3-1 and TRBJ2-5; the D is unclear. V dropped 4 bases and J dropped 3 bases, with 15 bases sitting between them. Germline assignment: CDR1 LGHDT and CDR2 YNNKEL (reference sequence). The length of the CDR3 is 15 residues. The CDR3 reads CASSRSGAIKETQYF. The CDR3 DNA reads as TGTGCCAGCAGCCGATCCGGTGCTATCAAAGAGACCCAGTACTTC.

This clonotype was found many times. The chain has TRBV12-3 or TRBV12-4 and TRBJ1-2; no firm D call. This CDR3 comprises 12 residues. Trimming pared 4 bases from V and 7 bases from J, leaving 10 bases between. This CDR3 reads CASSSPPPGYTF. The CDR3, as DNA: TGTGCCAGCAGTTCCCCTCCGCCTGGCTACACCTTC.

The chain recombines TRBV12-3 or TRBV12-4 with TRBJ1-1, with 8 bases lining up with TRBD1. Unmatched junction bases numbered 13, after V lost 4 bases and J lost 6 bases. The CDR3 extends over 16 amino acids. The CDR3 sequence is CASSSSPGGSGAEAFF. The CDR3 DNA follows: TGTGCCAGCAGTTCATCCCCAGGGGGCAGTGGGGCTGAAGCTTTCTTT.